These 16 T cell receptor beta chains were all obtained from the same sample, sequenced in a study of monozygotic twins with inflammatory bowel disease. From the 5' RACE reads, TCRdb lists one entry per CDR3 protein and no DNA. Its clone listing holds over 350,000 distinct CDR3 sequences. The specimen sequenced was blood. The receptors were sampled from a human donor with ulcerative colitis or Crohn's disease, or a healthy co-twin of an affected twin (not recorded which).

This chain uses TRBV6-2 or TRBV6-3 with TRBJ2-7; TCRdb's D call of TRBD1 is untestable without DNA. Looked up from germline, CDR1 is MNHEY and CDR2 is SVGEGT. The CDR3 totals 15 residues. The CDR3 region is CASSYGPGGVYEQYF.

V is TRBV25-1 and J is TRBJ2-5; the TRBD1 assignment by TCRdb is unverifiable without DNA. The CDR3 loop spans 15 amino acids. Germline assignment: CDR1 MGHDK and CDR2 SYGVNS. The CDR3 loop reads CASSELSENRETQYF.

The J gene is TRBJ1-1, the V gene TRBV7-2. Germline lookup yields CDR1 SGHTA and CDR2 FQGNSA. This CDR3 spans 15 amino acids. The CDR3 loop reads CASSLMRAVNTEAFF.

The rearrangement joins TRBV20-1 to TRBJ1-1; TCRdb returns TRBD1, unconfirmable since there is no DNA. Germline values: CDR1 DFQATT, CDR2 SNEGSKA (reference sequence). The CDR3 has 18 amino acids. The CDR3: CSARLPGGVSRENTEAFF.

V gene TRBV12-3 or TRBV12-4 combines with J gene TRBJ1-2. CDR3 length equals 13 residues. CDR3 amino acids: CASSSDSSYGYTF.

Here the CDR3 reads CASSGLSGANVLTF. The rearrangement uses TRBV7-2 and TRBJ2-6. The CDR3 has 14 residues. Germline V CDR1 and CDR2: SGHTA, FQGNSA.

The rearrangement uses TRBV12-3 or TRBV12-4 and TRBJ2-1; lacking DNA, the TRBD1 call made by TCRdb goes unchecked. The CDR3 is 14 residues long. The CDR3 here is CASSYSGGAREQFF.

CDR3 sequence: CASSLLREAGELFF. The chain couples TRBV7-2 to TRBJ2-2. The V gene's germline CDR1 is SGHTA and CDR2 FQGNSA. The CDR3 totals 14 residues.

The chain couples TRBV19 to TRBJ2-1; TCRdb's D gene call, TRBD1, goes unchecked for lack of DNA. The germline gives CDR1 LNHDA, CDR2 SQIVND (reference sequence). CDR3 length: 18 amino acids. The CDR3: CASSRQGQGIYSYNEQFF.

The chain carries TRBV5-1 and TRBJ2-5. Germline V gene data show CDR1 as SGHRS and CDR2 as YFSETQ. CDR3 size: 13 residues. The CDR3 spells CASYLEAGGTQYF.

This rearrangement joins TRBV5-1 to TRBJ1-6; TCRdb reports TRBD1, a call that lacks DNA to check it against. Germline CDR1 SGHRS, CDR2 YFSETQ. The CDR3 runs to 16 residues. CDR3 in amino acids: CASSTGKASYNSPLHF.

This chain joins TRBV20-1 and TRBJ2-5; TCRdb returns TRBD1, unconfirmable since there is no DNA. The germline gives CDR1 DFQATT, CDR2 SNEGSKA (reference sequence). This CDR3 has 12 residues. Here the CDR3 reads CSARSGLETQYF.

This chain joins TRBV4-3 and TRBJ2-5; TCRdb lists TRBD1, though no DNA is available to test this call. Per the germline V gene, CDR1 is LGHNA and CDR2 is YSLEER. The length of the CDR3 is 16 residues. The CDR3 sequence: CASSQGQPEMGETQYF.

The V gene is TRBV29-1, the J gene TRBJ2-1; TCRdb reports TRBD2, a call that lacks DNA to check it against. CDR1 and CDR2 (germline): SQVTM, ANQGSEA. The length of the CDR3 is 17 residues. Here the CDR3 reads CSVEGASGKSSYNEQFF.

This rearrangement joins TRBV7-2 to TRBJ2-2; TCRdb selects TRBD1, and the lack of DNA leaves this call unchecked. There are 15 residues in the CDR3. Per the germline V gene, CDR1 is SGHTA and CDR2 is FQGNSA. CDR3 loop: CASSQDRGRIGELFF.

CDR3: CASSFAIPRAGVASYNEQFF. The chain links TRBV7-3 to TRBJ2-1; TCRdb outputs TRBD1, but without DNA this stays unchecked. CDR1 SGHTA and CDR2 FQGTGA come from the germline V gene. This CDR3 has 20 amino acids.